This T cell receptor (beta chain) derives from a study of T-cell memory formation after mild COVID-19. Overall study findings and caveats: The CD4+ clones that contracted clustered mainly within CM and EM, and the CD8+ clones concentrated in EMRA. Pre-infection memory harbored some responding clones, suggesting cross-reactive memory joined.

Points on this clonotype: Its antigen is as yet unknown. Germline is not matched at one junction end, which may reflect a read error.

The CDR3 has 15 residues. Germline CDR1 is SGDLS and CDR2 is YYNGEE. Constant-segment primers served in 5'RACE that generated TCR alpha and TCR beta cDNA libraries bearing sample barcodes and UMIs. TCRdb independently ran MiXCR on the 5' RACE reads; one entry per CDR3 protein. Here the sample spans 120,000 to 150,000 distinct CDR3 sequences, 15% to 20% being singletons. This chain connects TRBV9 to TRBJ2-3, with D maybe TRBD1 (5 bases). The sequenced material came from PBMCs or a T cell subset sorted from them (not recorded which). The TCR sequence derives from an adult woman who had mild COVID-19 (a few samples of this study predate the infection). Cell type and time point are not known. CDR3 nucleotide sequence: TGTGCCAGCAGCCTTGAGGCAGGGAAGGCAGATACGCGGTATTTT. Translated: CASSLEAGKADTRYF.